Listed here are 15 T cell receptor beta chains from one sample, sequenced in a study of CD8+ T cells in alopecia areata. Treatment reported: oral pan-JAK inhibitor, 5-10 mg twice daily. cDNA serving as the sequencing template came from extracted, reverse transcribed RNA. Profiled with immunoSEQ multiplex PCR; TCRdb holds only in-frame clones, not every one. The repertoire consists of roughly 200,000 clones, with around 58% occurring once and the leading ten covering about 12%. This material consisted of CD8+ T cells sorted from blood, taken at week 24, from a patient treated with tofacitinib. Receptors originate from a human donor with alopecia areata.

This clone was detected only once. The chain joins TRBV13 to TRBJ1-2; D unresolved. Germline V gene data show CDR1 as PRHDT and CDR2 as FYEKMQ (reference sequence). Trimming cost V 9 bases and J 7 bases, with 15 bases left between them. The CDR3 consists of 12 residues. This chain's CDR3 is CASEVAWGGYTF. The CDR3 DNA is TGTGCCAGTGAGGTCGCATGGGGTGGCTACACCTTC.

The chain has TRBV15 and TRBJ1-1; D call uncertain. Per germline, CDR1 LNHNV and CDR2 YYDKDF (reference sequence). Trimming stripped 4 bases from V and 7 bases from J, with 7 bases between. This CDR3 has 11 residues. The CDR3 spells CATSKGNEAFF. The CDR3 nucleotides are TGTGCCACCAGCAAAGGTAATGAAGCTTTCTTT.

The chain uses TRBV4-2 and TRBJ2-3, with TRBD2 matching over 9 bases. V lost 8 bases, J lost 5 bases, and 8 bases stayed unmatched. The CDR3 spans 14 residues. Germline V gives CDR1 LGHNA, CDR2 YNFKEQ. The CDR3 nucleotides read TGTGCCAGCGGTAGCGGGGGCCGTGGAGATACGCAGTATTTT. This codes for CASGSGGRGDTQYF.

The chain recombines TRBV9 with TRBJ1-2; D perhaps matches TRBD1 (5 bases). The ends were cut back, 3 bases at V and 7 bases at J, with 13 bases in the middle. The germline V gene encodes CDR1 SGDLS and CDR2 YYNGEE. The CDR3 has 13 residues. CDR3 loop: CASSGGALGGYTF. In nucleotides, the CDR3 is TGTGCCAGCAGCGGTGGGGCACTGGGTGGCTACACCTTC.

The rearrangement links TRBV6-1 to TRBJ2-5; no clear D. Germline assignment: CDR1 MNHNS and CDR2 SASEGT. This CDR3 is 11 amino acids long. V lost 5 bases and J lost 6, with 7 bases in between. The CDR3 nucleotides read TGTGCCAGCAGTTGGAGTAAGACCCAGTACTTC. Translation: CASSWSKTQYF.

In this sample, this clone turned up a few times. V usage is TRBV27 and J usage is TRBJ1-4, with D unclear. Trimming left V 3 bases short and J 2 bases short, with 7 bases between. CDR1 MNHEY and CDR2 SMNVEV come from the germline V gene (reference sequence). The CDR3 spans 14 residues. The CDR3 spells CASSFSSTNEKLFF. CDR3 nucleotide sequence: TGTGCCAGCAGTTTTTCATCCACTAATGAAAAACTGTTTTTT.

CDR3 in DNA: TGCAGCGTTGGGACTCGGGCGGCCCGACAGGCTACGAACCCCCGAGAGCAGTACTTC. Its protein is CSVGTRAARQATNPREQYF. This chain joins TRBV29-1 and TRBJ2-7, with a tentative D call TRBD1 (6 bases). The germline gives CDR1 SQVTM, CDR2 ANQGSEA. The CDR3 contains 19 residues. The ends were cut back, 4 bases at V and 7 bases at J, with 35 bases in the middle.

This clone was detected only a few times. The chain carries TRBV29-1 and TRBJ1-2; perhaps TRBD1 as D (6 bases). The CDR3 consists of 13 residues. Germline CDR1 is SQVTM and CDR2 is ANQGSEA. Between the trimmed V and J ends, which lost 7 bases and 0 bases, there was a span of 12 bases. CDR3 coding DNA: TGCAGCGAAGGGACAAATCCTAACTATGGCTACACCTTC. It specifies CSEGTNPNYGYTF.

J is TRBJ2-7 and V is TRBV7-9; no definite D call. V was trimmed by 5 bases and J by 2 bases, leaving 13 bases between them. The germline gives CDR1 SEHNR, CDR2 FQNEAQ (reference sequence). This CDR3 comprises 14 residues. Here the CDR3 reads CASSHLGSPYEQYF. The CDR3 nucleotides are TGTGCCAGCAGCCATCTCGGCAGCCCCTACGAGCAGTACTTC.

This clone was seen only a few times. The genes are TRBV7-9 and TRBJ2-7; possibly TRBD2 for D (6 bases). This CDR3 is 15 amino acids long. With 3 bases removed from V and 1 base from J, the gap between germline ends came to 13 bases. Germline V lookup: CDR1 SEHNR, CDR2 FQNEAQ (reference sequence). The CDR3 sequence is CASSFRDWGSYEQYF. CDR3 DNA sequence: TGTGCCAGCAGCTTCCGGGACTGGGGTTCCTACGAGCAGTACTTC.

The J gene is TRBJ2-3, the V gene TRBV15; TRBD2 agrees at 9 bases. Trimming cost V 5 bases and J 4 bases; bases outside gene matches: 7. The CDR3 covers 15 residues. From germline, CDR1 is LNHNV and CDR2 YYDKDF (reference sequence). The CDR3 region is CATSLSGGLPDTQYF. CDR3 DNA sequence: TGTGCCACCAGCCTCAGCGGGGGGCTGCCAGATACGCAGTATTTT.

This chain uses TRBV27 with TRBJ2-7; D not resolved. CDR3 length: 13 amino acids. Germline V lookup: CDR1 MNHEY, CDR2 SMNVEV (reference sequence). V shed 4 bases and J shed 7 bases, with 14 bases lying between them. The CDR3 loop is CASSSVAVGEQYF. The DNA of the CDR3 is TGTGCCAGCAGTTCCGTCGCAGTGGGGGAGCAGTACTTC.

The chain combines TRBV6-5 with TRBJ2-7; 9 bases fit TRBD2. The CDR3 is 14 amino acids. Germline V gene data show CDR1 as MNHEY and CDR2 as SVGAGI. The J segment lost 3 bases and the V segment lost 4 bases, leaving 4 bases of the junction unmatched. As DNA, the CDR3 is TGTGCCAGCAGTTTCGAGCGGGGGGTCTACGAGCAGTACTTC. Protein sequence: CASSFERGVYEQYF.

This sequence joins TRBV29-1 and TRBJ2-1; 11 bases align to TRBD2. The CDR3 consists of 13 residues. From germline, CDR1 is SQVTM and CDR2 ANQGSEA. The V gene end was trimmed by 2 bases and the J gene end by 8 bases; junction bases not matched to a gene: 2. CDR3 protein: CSVETSGGHEQFF. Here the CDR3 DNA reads TGCAGCGTTGAAACTAGCGGGGGCCATGAGCAGTTCTTC.

The DNA of the CDR3 is TGTGCCAGCAGCCAAAGGACCACTGGGCTTAACAATGAGCAGTTCTTC. This translates into CASSQRTTGLNNEQFF. This sequence joins TRBV4-2 and TRBJ2-1; D gene unclear. Germline V gene sequence: CDR1 LGHNA, CDR2 YNFKEQ. V lost 2 bases and J 5 bases, leaving 16 bases between the germline ends. The CDR3 has 16 residues.